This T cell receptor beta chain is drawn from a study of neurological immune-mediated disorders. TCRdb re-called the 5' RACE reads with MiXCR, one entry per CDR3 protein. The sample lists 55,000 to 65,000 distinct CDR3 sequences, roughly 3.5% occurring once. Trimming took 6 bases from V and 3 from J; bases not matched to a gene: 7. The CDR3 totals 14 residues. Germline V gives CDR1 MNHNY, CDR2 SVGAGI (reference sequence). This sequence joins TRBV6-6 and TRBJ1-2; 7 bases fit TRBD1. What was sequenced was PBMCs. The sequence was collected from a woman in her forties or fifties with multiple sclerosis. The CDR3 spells CASRPSGTDYGYTF. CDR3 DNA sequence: TGTGCCAGCAGACCATCCGGGACAGACTATGGCTACACCTTC.